Listed below are T cell receptor beta chains from one sample, sequenced in a study of identical twins. In TCRdb, the 5' RACE reads were re-called with MiXCR into one record per CDR3 protein. The repertoire consists of 1.5 million to 2 million distinct CDR3 sequences, with around 33% occurring once and the leading ten covering around 0.25%. The specimen sequenced was cord blood. These receptors were obtained from a newborn girl in good health. CDR3s include the opening cysteine and the closing phenylalanine or tryptophan. A D gene is named only where the DNA matches it firmly. Clone size is shown for a subset of rows, as once, few, many or a class of expanded clone.

TRBV24-1	TRBD2	TRBJ2-3	many	CATSVGGGPTDTQYF	TGTGCCACCAGTGTGGGCGGGGGGCCCACAGATACGCAGTATTTT
TRBV18	TRBD2	TRBJ2-1	NA	CASSPWTSGREGEYNEQFF	TGTGCCAGCTCACCCTGGACTAGCGGGAGAGAGGGGGAATACAATGAGCAGTTCTTC
TRBV28	NA	TRBJ2-3	few	CASSYSPRVTSTDTQYF	TGTGCCAGCAGTTACTCTCCTAGGGTAACTAGCACAGATACGCAGTATTTT
TRBV6-5	NA	TRBJ2-1	NA	CASSYQGPYNEQFF	TGTGCCAGCAGTTATCAGGGACCCTACAATGAGCAGTTCTTC
TRBV25-1	NA	TRBJ1-2	NA	CASSDQHQRVVATAYTF	TGTGCCAGCAGTGATCAACACCAACGGGTTGTTGCCACAGCCTACACCTTC
TRBV27	NA	TRBJ2-5	NA	CASSPYDSIGGETQYF	TGTGCCAGCAGTCCCTACGACTCGATCGGTGGGGAGACCCAGTACTTC
TRBV21-1	NA	TRBJ2-7	few	CASSKSSRGSPYEQYF	TGTGCCAGCAGCAAATCTTCTCGCGGGAGCCCCTACGAGCAGTACTTC
TRBV12-3/TRBV12-4	TRBD2	TRBJ2-5	NA	CASSSGTRIHEQYF	TGTGCCAGCAGTTCCGGGACTAGGATCCATGAGCAGTACTTC
TRBV7-9	NA	TRBJ1-2	few	CASSNLGNGYTF	TGTGCCAGCAGCAATTTAGGGAATGGCTACACCTTC
TRBV7-2	NA	TRBJ1-1	NA	CASSLGGGWVLNTEAFF	TGTGCCAGCAGCTTAGGAGGGGGATGGGTCCTGAACACTGAAGCTTTCTTT
TRBV28	NA	TRBJ2-3	NA	CASSLAGYPDTQYF	TGTGCCAGCAGTTTGGCGGGGTATCCAGATACGCAGTATTTT
TRBV13	TRBD2	TRBJ2-3	few	CASSSPGLAVDTQYF	TGTGCCAGCAGCTCACCCGGACTAGCGGTCGATACGCAGTATTTT
TRBV27	NA	TRBJ1-4	many	CASSFIRGGNEKLFF	TGTGCCAGCAGCTTTATAAGAGGGGGTAATGAAAAACTGTTTTTT
TRBV7-8	NA	TRBJ1-1	NA	CASSTYRKLNTEAFF	TGTGCCAGCAGCACCTACAGGAAACTGAACACTGAAGCTTTCTTT
TRBV29-1	TRBD1	TRBJ1-2	many	CSVAADRGRWYTF	TGCAGCGTGGCTGCGGACAGGGGGCGGTGGTACACCTTC
TRBV6-1	TRBD1	TRBJ2-5	few	CASTLRDRETQYF	TGTGCCAGCACTCTCCGGGACAGGGAGACCCAGTACTTC
TRBV7-8	NA	TRBJ2-7	NA	CASSLAEFGLTYEQYF	TGTGCCAGCAGTCTAGCAGAATTTGGCTTGACCTACGAGCAGTACTTC
TRBV3-1	TRBD2	TRBJ2-5	many	CASSQGGLAGQETQYF	TGTGCCAGCAGCCAAGGTGGACTAGCGGGACAAGAGACCCAGTACTTC
TRBV27	NA	TRBJ2-7	NA	CASSLLGVRYEQYF	TGTGCCAGCAGTTTATTGGGGGTGCGGTACGAGCAGTACTTC
TRBV5-1	NA	TRBJ1-1	NA	CASSLAYSSDSMNTEAFF	TGCGCCAGCAGCTTGGCCTACTCCTCGGACAGCATGAACACTGAAGCTTTCTTT
TRBV12-3/TRBV12-4	NA	TRBJ2-1	NA	CASSPRVGANEQFF	TGTGCCAGCAGTCCCCGGGTAGGTGCCAATGAGCAGTTCTTC
TRBV11-1	NA	TRBJ2-3	few	CASGATAAVLTDTQYF	TGTGCCAGCGGGGCCACGGCAGCGGTGCTCACAGATACGCAGTATTTT
TRBV25-1	NA	TRBJ2-5	NA	CASSEALSGYQETQYF	TGTGCCAGCAGTGAAGCCTTAAGCGGCTACCAAGAGACCCAGTACTTC
TRBV29-1	TRBD1	TRBJ2-5	NA	CSVRGDRGAQETQYF	TGCAGCGTCAGGGGGGACAGGGGGGCACAAGAGACCCAGTACTTC
TRBV28	NA	TRBJ2-7	NA	CASSLYSADEQYF	TGTGCCAGCAGTTTATATTCGGCAGACGAGCAGTACTTC